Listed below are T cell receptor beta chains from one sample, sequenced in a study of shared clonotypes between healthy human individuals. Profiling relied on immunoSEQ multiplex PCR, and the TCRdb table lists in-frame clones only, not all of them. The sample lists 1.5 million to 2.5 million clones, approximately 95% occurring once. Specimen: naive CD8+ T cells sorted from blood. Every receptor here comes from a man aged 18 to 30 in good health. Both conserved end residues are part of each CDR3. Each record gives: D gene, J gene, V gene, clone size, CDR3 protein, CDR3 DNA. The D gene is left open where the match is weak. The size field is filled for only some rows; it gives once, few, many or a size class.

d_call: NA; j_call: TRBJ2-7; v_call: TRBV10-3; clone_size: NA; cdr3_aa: CAIRADQGGLYEQYF; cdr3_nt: TGTGCCATCAGGGCTGACCAGGGTGGATTATACGAGCAGTACTTC
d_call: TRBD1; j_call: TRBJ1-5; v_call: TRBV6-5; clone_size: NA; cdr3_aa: CASRETGFNQPQHF; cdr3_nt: TGTGCCAGCAGAGAGACAGGGTTCAATCAGCCCCAGCATTTT
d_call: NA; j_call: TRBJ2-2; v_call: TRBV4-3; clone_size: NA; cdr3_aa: CASSLFSGTTNTGELFF; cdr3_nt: TGCGCCAGCAGTCTATTTTCCGGGACAACGAACACCGGGGAGCTGTTTTTT
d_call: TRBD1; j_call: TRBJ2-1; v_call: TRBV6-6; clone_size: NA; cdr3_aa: CASSYAGQGHEQFF; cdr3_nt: TGTGCCAGCAGTTACGCCGGACAGGGTCATGAGCAGTTCTTC
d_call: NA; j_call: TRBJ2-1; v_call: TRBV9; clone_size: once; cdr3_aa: CASSVSLNEQFF; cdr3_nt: TGTGCCAGCAGCGTCTCCCTCAATGAGCAGTTCTTC
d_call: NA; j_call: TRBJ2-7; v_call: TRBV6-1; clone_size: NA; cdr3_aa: CASSQPLGGYEQYF; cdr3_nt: TGTGCCAGCAGTCAGCCTCTGGGCGGCTACGAGCAGTACTTC
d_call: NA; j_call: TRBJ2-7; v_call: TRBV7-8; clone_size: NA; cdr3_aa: CASSSGSEQYF; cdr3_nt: TGTGCCAGCAGCAGCGGCTCCGAGCAGTACTTC
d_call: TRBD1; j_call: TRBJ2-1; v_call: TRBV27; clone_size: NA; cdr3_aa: CASSLQTGGRLEQFF; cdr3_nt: TGTGCCAGCAGTTTACAAACAGGGGGGCGGCTTGAGCAGTTCTTC
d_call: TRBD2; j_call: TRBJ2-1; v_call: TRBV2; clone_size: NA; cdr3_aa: CASSATSGGSYNEQFF; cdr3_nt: TGTGCCAGCAGTGCGACTAGCGGGGGGAGCTACAATGAGCAGTTCTTC
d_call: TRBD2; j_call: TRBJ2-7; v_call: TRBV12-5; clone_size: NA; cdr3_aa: CASGSIEGTSGYEQYF; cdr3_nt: TGTGCTAGTGGTTCAATAGAAGGGACTAGCGGGTACGAGCAGTACTTC
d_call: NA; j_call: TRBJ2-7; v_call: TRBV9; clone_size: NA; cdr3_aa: CASSVHRDPYEQYF; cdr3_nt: TGTGCCAGCAGCGTACACAGGGACCCCTACGAGCAGTACTTC